This T cell receptor (beta chain) was recorded in a study of T-cell reconstitution after alpha-beta-depleted transplantation in children. Study-level points and caveats: T-cell counts and diversity were attributed mostly to newly produced T cells one year after transplant. It was reported that alpha-beta T cells came from several hundred expanded graft clones (about two months after transplant). There were some patients whose high TCRbeta diversity at day 60 came from surviving recipient T cells and thymic progenitors.

CDR1 and CDR2 from the germline V gene are SEHNR and FQNEAQ (reference sequence). V was pared by 5 bases and J by 0 bases, with 8 bases of the junction left unmatched. CDR3 length: 17 amino acids. Unique molecular identifiers were incorporated during preparation of the TCRbeta library. TCRdb independently ran MiXCR on the PCR reads; one entry per CDR3 protein. The table includes more than 400,000 distinct CDR3 sequences, around two fifths detected once. This clonotype showed up just a few times. The antigen remains unidentified. The chain links TRBV7-9 to TRBJ2-1; 9 nucleotides agree with TRBD1. The specimen comprised PBMCs, sampled before TCRalphabeta/CD19-depleted stem cell transplant. This TCR came from a girl aged 2 to 9 with aplastic anemia, due to receive a stem cell transplant. CDR3 sequence (DNA): TGTGCCAGCAGCACCCGGACAGGGGCCACCTCCTACAATGAGCAGTTCTTC. Translating gives CASSTRTGATSYNEQFF. Full variable domain (outside the CDR3, taken from reference TRBV7-9 and TRBJ2-1): DTGVSQNPRHKITKRGQNVTFRCDPISEHNRLYWYRQTLGQGPEFLTYFQNEAQLEKSRLLSDRFSAERPKGSFSTLEIQRTEQGDSAMYLCASSTRTGATSYNEQFFGPGTRLTVL.